This is a list of T cell receptor beta chains from one sample in a study of OX40 agonist ivuxolimab in advanced cancers. Repertoires were generated with immunoSEQ multiplex PCR, while TCRdb's copy carries only in-frame clones and drops some. Among fewer than 80,000 clones listed, about three quarters were seen once. The sequenced sample was CD4+ or CD8+ T cells sorted from blood, obtained in a trial of the OX40 agonist ivuxolimab. The receptors here all came from an adult with an advanced solid tumor such as melanoma, head and neck, liver or kidney cancer. Both conserved end residues are part of each CDR3. D genes are given only for firm matches. Clone size is given for some rows only: seen once, a few or many times, or a class if the clone is expanded.

cdr3_nt cdr3_aa j_call v_call d_call clone_size
TGTGCCAGCTCACCACTAGGACGGCTCACTGAAGCTTTCTTT CASSPLGRLTEAFF TRBJ1-1 TRBV18 NA NA
TGTGCCAGCGGTGGGGGGGCAGCTAATGAAAAACTGTTTTTT CASGGGAANEKLFF TRBJ1-4 TRBV2 NA NA
TGTGCCTGGGGGGGACAGACCAATCAGCCCCAGCATTTT CAWGGQTNQPQHF TRBJ1-5 TRBV30 TRBD1 NA
TGTGCCAGCAAACTTGGGACAGGGATAAAGAGTGGCTACACCTTC CASKLGTGIKSGYTF TRBJ1-2 TRBV6-1 TRBD1 few
TGCGCCAGCAACAGGGACGGCACCTCCTACGAGCAGTACTTC CASNRDGTSYEQYF TRBJ2-7 TRBV5-1 NA once
TGTGCCAGCAGTCCCAAGACAGGCACGCTTTCCGAGCAGTACTTC CASSPKTGTLSEQYF TRBJ2-7 TRBV27 NA NA
TGTGCCAGCAGCCGGGACAGGGGGCTTGATGCCCCACAGCCCCAGCATTTT CASSRDRGLDAPQPQHF TRBJ1-5 TRBV5-6 TRBD1 few
TGTGCCAGCAGCTTAGCATTTCTCACCGGGGAGCTGTTTTTT CASSLAFLTGELFF TRBJ2-2 TRBV7-2 NA NA
TGTGCCAGCAGCCGGGGGGACGGGGACTATGGCTACACCTTC CASSRGDGDYGYTF TRBJ1-2 TRBV7-9 NA NA
TGTGCCAGTAGTATACCCACAGACAGTTGGGATGGCTACACCTTC CASSIPTDSWDGYTF TRBJ1-2 TRBV19 NA NA